This TCR beta chain was documented in a study of T-cell reconstitution after alpha-beta-depleted transplantation in children (dated by TCRdb to about 2016). Looking at the study overall: The study quantitatively tracked T-cell immune reconstitution after TCRalphabeta/CD19-depleted allogeneic hematopoietic cell transplantation in children using TCR repertoire profiling. What the authors observed across the whole study: In some patients, the high TCRbeta diversity seen at day 60 was put down to recipient T cells and intrathymic progenitors that had survived conditioning. Hyperexpanded clone frequencies declined over subsequent months; after one year, T-cell counts and TCRbeta diversity were mostly attributed to newly produced T cells. About two months after transplant, the apparently early recovery of alphabetaT-cell counts reportedly depended on just several hundred clones that had expanded rapidly and came from non-depleted graft cells.

The treatment or condition tag for this specimen amounts to: allogeneic hematopoietic cell transplantation with graft depleted of TCRalphabeta T cells and CD19 B cells. The children who served as transplant recipients had been given grafts of TCRalphabeta/CD19-depleted allogeneic hematopoietic cells. Receptors were amplified or captured by PCR. Sequencing instrument: Illumina HiSeq 2500. TCR library preparation used molecular barcoding, with unique molecular identifiers applied to normalize quantification of the TCRbeta repertoire. In-frame beta chains were kept once TCRdb had trimmed the public reads at Q25 with fastp and called clones with MiXCR. Rows are unified per CDR3 protein, each entry keeping the most common DNA and genes. The sample has roughly 100,000 distinct CDR3 sequences on record, roughly 7.2% of them singletons. 16% of the sample rests with the top ten. V is reduced by 2 bases and J by 2 bases, leaving a spacing of 10 bases between them. The germline V gene supplies CDR1 LGHNT and CDR2 FRNRAP. Taken from cysteine to phenylalanine, the CDR3 has 15 residues. Only the CDR3 part of the read is kept: 45 bases, read in frame from the first base.

A note on this clonotype: Its cognate antigen has yet to be identified. It has no much larger one-base neighbor in the sample; base qualities were not kept.

This material consisted of PBMCs, taken before TCRalphabeta/CD19-depleted stem cell transplant. The rearranged chain carries TRBV12-5 and TRBJ2-4; a confident D gene designation cannot be given. The sequence came from a boy aged 2 to 10 with acute lymphoblastic leukemia, due to receive a stem cell transplant. CDR3 loop: CASGLRVLSKNIQYF. The DNA sequence follows: TGTGCTAGTGGTTTGCGGGTCCTCTCCAAAAACATTCAGTACTTC.